The T cell receptor (beta chain) described here comes from a study of blood T cell repertoires in COVID-19. For the study at large: Italy, Spain and the United States were the sources of the convalescent and acute COVID-19 samples.

Trimming shortened V by 5 bases and J by 0 bases, and 8 bases separated the two germline ends. The CDR3 extends over 14 amino acids. Germline-derived CDR1 and CDR2 are SGHKS and YYEKEE (reference sequence). Original methodology: Quantification of nucleated cells was approximated via reference gene primer amplification. The table came from immunoSEQ multiplex PCR; TCRdb's copy has only in-frame clones and leaves some out. That table furnishes V, J and clone size, whereas the DNA furnished D and trimming. The data show 200,000 to 250,000 clones, less than 90% seen once. Participants spanned ages about 18 to 100 years and resided in about two dozen US areas. Which cohort a participant joined came from the clinical history participants gave.

Material for sequencing was PBMCs or T cells enriched from blood (not recorded which). The receptor comes from a woman in her 40s who had recovered from COVID-19. The genes are TRBV5-5 and TRBJ1-4, with D unresolved. CDR3 amino acids: CASSQVTTNEKLFF. The CDR3 DNA sequence: TGTGCCAGCAGTCAGGTCACAACTAATGAAAAACTGTTTTTT.